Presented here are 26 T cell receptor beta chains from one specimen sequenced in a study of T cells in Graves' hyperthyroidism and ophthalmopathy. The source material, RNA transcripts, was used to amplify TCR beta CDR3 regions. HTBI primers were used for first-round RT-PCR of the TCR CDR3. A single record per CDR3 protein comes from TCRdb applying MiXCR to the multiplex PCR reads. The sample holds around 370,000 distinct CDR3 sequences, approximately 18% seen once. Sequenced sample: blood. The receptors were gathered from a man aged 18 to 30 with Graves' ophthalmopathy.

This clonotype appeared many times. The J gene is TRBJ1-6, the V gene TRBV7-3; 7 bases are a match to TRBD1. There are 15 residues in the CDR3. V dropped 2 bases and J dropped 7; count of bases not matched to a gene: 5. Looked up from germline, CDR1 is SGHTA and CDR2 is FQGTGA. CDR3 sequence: CASSLGDRDNSPLHF. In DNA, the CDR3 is TGTGCCAGCAGCTTAGGCGACAGGGACAATTCACCCCTCCACTTT.

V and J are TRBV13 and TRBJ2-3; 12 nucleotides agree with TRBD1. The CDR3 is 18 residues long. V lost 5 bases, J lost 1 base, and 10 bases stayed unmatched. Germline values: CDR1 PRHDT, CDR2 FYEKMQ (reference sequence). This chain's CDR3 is CASSAHRDRGLRTDTQYF. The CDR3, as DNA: TGTGCCAGCAGCGCCCACCGGGACAGGGGGCTTCGCACAGATACGCAGTATTTT.

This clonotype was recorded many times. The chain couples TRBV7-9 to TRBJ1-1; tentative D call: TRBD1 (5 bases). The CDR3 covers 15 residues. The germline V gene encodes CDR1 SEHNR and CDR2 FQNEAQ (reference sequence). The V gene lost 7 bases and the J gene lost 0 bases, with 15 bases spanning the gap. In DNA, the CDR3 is TGTGCCAGCACCCAGGGCAGCTCCATGAACACTGAAGCTTTCTTT. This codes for CASTQGSSMNTEAFF.

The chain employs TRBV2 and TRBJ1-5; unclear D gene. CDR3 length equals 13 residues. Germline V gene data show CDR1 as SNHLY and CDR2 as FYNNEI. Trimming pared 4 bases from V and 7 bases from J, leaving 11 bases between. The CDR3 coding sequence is TGTGCCAGCAGTGGTTCGGGGTTACAGCCCCAGCATTTT. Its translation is CASSGSGLQPQHF.

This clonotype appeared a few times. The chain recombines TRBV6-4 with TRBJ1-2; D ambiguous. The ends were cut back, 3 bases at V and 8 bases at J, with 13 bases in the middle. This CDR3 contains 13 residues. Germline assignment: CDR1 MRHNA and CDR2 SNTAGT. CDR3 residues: CASSEGFSGGYTF. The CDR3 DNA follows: TGTGCCAGCAGTGAAGGGTTTTCGGGCGGCTACACCTTC.

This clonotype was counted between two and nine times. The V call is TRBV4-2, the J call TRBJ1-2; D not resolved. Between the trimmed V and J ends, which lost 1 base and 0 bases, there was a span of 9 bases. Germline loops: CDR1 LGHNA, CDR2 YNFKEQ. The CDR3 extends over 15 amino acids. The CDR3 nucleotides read TGTGCCAGCAGCCAAGGTGAAGAAACTAACTATGGCTACACCTTC. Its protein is CASSQGEETNYGYTF.

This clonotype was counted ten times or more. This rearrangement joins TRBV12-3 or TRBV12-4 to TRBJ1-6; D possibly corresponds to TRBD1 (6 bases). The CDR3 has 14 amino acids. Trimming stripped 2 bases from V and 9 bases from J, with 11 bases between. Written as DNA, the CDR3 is TGTGCCAGCAGTTTACCCATAGGGGGTTCACCCCTCCACTTT. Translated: CASSLPIGGSPLHF.

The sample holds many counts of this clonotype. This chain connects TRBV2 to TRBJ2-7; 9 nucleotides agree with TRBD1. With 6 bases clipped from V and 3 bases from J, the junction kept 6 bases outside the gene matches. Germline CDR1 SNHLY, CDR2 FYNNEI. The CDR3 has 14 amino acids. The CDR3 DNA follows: TGTGCCAGCAGGACAGGGGGAGGATTCTACGAGCAGTACTTC. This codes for CASRTGGGFYEQYF.

The CDR3 here is CASSGGGFTDTQYF. CDR3 sequence (DNA): TGTGCCAGCAGCGGGGGGGGCTTCACAGATACGCAGTATTTT. The chain combines TRBV9 with TRBJ2-3; tentatively, D is TRBD2 (7 bases). The CDR3 has 14 residues. V lost 3 bases, J lost 2 bases, and 10 bases lay in between. Germline V CDR1 and CDR2: SGDLS, YYNGEE.

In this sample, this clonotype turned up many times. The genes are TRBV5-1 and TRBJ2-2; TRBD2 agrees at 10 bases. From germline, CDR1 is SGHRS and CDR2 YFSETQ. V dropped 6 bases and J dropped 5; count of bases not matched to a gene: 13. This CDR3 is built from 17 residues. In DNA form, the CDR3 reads TGCGCCAGCACCCGTGGGGCTAGCGGGGGACCAACCGGGGAGCTGTTTTTT. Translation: CASTRGASGGPTGELFF.

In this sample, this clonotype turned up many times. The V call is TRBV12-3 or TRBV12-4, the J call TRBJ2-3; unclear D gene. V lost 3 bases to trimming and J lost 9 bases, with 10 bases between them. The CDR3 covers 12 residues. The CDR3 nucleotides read TGTGCCAGCAGTTTGGGTTTCGGGACGCAGTATTTT. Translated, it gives CASSLGFGTQYF.

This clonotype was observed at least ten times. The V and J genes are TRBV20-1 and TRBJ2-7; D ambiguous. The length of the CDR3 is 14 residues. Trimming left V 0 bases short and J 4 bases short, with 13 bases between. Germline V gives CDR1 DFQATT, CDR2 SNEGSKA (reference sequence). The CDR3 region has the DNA TGCAGTGCTAGAGATCCCCTAGGAGAATACGAGCAGTACTTC. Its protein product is CSARDPLGEYEQYF.

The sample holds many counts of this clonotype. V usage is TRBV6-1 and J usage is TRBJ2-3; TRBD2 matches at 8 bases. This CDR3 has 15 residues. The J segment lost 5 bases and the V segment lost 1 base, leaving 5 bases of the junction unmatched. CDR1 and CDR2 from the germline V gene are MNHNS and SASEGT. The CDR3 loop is CASSEEEAGGDTQYF. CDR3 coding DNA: TGTGCCAGCAGTGAAGAGGAGGCGGGGGGAGATACGCAGTATTTT.

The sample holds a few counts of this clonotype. Here the CDR3 DNA reads TGCAGTGTCTGGGGGATTAGTGAAAAACTGTTTTTT. Translation: CSVWGISEKLFF. The V gene is TRBV20-1, the J gene TRBJ1-4; maybe TRBD1 (5 bases). The V end lost 7 bases, the J end lost 7 bases, and 13 bases lay between the germline ends. CDR3 size: 12 residues. Germline values: CDR1 DFQATT, CDR2 SNEGSKA (reference sequence).

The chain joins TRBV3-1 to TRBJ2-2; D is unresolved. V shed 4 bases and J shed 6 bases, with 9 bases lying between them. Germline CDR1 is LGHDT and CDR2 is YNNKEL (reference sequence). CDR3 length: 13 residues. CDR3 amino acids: CASSLHRSGELFF. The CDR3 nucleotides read TGTGCCAGCAGCCTCCATAGGTCCGGGGAGCTGTTTTTT.

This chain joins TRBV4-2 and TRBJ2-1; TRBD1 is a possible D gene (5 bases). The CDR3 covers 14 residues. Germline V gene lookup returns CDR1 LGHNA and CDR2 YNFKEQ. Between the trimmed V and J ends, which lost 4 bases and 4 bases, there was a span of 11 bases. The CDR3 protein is CASSPLDRYNEQFF. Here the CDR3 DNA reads TGTGCCAGCAGCCCCTTAGACAGATACAATGAGCAGTTCTTC.

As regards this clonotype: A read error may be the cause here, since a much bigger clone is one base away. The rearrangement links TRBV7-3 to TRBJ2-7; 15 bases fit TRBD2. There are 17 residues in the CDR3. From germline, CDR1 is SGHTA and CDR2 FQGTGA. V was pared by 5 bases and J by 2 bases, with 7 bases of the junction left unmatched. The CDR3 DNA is TGTGCCAGCAGCGAAACCGGGACTAGCGGGGGGCCCTACGAGCAGTACTTC. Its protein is CASSETGTSGGPYEQYF. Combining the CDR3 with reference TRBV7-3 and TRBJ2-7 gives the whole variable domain GAGVSQTPSNKVTEKGKYVELRCDPISGHTALYWYRQSLGQGPEFLIYFQGTGAADDSGLPNDRFFAVRPEGSVSTLKIQRTERGDSAVYLCASSETGTSGGPYEQYFGPGTRLTVT.

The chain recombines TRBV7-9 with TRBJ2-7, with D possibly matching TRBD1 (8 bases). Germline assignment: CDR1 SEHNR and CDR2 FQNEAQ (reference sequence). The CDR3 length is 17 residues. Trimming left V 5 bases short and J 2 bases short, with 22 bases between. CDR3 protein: CASSPDREGLLAYEQYF. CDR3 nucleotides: TGTGCCAGCAGCCCGGACAGGGAGGGGCTCTTAGCCTACGAGCAGTACTTC.

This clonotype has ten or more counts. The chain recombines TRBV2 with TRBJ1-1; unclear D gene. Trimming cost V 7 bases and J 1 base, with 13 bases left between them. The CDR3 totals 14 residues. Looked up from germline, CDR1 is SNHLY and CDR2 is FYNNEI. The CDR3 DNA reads TGTGCCAGCACCGAAAGACAAAAGAACACTGAAGCTTTCTTT. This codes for CASTERQKNTEAFF.

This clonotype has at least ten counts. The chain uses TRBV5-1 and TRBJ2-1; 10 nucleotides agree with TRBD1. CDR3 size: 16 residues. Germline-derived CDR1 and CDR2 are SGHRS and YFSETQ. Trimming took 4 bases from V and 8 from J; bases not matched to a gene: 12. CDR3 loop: CASSDPTTGGRDEQFF. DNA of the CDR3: TGCGCCAGCAGCGACCCTACGACAGGGGGCAGGGATGAGCAGTTCTTC.

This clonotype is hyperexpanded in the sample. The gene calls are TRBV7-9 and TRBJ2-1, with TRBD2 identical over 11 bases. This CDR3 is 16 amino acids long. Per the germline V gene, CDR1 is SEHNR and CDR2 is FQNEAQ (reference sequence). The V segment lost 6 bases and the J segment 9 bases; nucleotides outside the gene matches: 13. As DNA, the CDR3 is TGTGCCAGCAGTCGGGACTCTAGCGGGGGGCGGGGTGAGCAGTTCTTC. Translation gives CASSRDSSGGRGEQFF.

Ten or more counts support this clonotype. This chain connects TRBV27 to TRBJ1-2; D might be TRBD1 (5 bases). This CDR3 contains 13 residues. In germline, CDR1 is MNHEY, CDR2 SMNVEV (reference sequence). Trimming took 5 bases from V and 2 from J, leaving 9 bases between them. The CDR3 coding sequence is TGTGCCAGCAGTCGTACAGGAAACTATGGCTACACCTTC. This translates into CASSRTGNYGYTF.

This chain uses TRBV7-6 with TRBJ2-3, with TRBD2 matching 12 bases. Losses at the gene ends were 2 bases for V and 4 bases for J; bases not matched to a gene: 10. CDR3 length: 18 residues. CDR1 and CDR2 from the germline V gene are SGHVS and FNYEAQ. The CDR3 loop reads CASSLSLAGGHDPDTQYF. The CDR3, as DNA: TGTGCCAGCAGCTTAAGCCTAGCGGGGGGGCACGATCCAGATACGCAGTATTTT.

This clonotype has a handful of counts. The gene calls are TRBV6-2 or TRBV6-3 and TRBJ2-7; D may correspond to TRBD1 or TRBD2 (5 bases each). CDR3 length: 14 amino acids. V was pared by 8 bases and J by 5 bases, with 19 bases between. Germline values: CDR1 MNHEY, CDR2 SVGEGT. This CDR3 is CASRTGPMIHEQYF. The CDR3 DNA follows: TGTGCCAGCCGTACGGGACCGATGATCCACGAGCAGTACTTC.

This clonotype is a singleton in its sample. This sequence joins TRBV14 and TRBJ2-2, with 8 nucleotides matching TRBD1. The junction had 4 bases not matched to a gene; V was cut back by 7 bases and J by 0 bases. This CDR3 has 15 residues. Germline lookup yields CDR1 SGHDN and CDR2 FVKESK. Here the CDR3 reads CASNLQGANTGELFF. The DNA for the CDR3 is TGTGCCAGCAATCTACAGGGGGCGAACACCGGGGAGCTGTTTTTT. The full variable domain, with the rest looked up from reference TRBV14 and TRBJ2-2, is EAGVTQFPSHSVIEKGQTVTLRCDPISGHDNLYWYRRVMGKEIKFLLHFVKESKQDESGMPNNRFLAERTGGTYSTLKVQPAELEDSGVYFCASNLQGANTGELFFGEGSRLTVL.

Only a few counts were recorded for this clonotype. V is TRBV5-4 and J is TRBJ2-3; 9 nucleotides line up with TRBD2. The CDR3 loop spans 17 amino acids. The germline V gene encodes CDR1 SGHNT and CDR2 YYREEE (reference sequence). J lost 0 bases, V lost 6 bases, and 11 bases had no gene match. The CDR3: CASTPGAGGPSTDTQYF. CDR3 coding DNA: TGTGCCAGCACCCCTGGGGCGGGGGGGCCGAGCACAGATACGCAGTATTTT.